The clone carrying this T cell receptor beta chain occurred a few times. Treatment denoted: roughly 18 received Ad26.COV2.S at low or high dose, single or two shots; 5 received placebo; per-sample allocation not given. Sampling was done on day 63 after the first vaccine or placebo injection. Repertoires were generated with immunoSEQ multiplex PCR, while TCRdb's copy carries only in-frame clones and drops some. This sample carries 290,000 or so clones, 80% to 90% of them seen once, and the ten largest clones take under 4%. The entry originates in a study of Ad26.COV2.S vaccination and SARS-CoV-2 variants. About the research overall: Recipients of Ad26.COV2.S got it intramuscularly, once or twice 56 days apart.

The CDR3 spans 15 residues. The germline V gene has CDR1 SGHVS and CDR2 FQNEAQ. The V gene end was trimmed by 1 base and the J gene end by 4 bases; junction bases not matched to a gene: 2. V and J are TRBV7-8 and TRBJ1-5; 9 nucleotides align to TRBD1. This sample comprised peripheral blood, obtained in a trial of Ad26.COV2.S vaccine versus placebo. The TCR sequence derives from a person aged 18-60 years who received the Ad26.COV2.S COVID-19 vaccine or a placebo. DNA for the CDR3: TGTGCCAGCAGCTTAGGGGACAGGGCTAATCAGCCCCAGCATTTT. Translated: CASSLGDRANQPQHF.